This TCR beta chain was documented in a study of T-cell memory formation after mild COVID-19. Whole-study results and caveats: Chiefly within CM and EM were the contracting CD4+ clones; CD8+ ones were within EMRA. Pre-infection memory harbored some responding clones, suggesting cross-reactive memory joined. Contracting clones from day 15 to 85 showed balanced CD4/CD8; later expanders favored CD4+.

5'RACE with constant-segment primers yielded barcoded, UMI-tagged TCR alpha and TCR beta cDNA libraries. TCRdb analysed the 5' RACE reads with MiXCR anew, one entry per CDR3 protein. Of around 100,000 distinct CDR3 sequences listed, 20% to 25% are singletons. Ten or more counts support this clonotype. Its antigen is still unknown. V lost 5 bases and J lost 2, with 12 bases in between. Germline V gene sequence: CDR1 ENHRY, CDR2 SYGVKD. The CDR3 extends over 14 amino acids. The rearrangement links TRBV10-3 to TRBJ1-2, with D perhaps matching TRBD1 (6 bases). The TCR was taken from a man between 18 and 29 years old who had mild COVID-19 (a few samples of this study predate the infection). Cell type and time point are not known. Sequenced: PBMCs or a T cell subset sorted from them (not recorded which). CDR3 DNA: TGTGCCATCAGTCCCTCAGGGGAAAACTATGGCTACACCTTC. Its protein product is CAISPSGENYGYTF.